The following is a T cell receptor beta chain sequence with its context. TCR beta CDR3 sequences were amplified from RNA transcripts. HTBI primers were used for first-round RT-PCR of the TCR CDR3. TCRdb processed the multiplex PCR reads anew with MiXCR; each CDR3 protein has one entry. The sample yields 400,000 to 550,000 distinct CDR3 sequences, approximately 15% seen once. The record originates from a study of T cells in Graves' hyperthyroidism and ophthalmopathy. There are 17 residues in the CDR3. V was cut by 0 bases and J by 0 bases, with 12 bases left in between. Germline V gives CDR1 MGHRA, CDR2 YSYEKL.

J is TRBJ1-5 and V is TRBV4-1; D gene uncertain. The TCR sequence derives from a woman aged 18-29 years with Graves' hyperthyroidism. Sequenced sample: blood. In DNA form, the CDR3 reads TGCGCCAGCAGCCAAGATCCCGTCTACAGTAGCAATCAGCCCCAGCATTTT. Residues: CASSQDPVYSSNQPQHF.